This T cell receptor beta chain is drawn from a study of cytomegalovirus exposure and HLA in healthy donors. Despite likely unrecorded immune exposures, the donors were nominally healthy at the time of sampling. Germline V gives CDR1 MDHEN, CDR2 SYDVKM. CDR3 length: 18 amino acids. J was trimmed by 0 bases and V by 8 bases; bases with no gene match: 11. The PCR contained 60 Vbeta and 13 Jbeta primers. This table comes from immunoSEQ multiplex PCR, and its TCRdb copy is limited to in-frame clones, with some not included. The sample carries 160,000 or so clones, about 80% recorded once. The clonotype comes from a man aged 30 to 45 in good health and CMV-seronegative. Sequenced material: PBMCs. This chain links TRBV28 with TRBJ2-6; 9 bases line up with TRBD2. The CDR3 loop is CASGPLAGPSSGANVLTF. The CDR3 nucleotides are TGTGCCAGCGGACCACTAGCGGGCCCCAGCTCTGGGGCCAACGTCCTGACTTTC.